Below are 31 T cell receptor beta chains sequenced from a single sample in a study of shared clonotypes between healthy human individuals. This table comes from immunoSEQ multiplex PCR, and its TCRdb copy is limited to in-frame clones, with some not included. The profile shows just over 2,000,000 clones, about 95% of them singletons. In the naive CD8 group, cells lacked CD45RO and were positively selected for CCR7, so terminally differentiated effector memory CD45RA+ cells were left out. The sequenced material came from naive CD8+ T cells sorted from blood. The receptors derive from a man aged 18 to 35 in good health.

The chain recombines TRBV9 with TRBJ1-1; unclear D gene. Trimming took 6 bases from V and 0 from J, leaving 9 bases between them. Looked up from germline, CDR1 is SGDLS and CDR2 is YYNGEE. The CDR3 covers 13 residues. CDR3 amino acids: CASMGIMNTEAFF. CDR3 in DNA: TGTGCCAGCATGGGAATAATGAACACTGAAGCTTTCTTT.

A few counts support this clone. The chain links TRBV5-6 to TRBJ1-1; no firm D call. Trimming took 0 bases from V and 8 from J, leaving 20 bases between them. The CDR3 runs to 16 residues. The germline V gene has CDR1 SGHDT and CDR2 YYEEEE. The CDR3 spells CASSLGSHGGFGEAFF. Written as DNA, the CDR3 is TGTGCCAGCAGCTTGGGGTCTCACGGCGGATTCGGAGAAGCTTTCTTT.

This clone has just one count. The chain uses TRBV13 and TRBJ2-2; 12 nucleotides line up with TRBD2. Per germline, CDR1 PRHDT and CDR2 FYEKMQ (reference sequence). The CDR3 covers 17 residues. Trimming cost V 5 bases and J 5 bases; bases outside gene matches: 9. The CDR3 DNA sequence: TGTGCCAGCAGCCTAACTATACTAGCGGGAGGAACCGGGGAGCTGTTTTTT. Translation gives CASSLTILAGGTGELFF.

The rearrangement links TRBV5-8 to TRBJ2-1; D perhaps matches TRBD1 (5 bases). The CDR3 length is 11 residues. Germline V CDR1 and CDR2: SGHTS, YDEGEE. V lost 2 bases and J 15 bases, leaving 12 bases between the germline ends. The chain's CDR3 is CASSFAGWLFF. CDR3 coding DNA: TGTGCCAGCAGCTTCGCAGGGTGGCTGTTCTTC.

CDR3 sequence reads: CASSLFQGAYEQYF. CDR3 sequence (DNA): TGTGCCAGCAGCTTATTCCAGGGGGCGTACGAGCAGTACTTC. The J gene is TRBJ2-7, the V gene TRBV11-2; 8 bases align to TRBD1. The CDR3 sequence is 14 residues long. Germline V gene sequence: CDR1 SGHAT, CDR2 FQNNGV. The J segment lost 4 bases and the V segment lost 2 bases, leaving 4 bases of the junction unmatched.

The chain has TRBV4-1 and TRBJ2-7; 8 bases are a match to TRBD1. This CDR3 has 17 residues. Germline lookup yields CDR1 MGHRA and CDR2 YSYEKL. Trimming removed 2 bases from V and 3 bases from J; junction bases left unmatched: 12. The CDR3 sequence: CASSQKWAGGALYEQYF. The CDR3 DNA sequence: TGCGCCAGCAGCCAAAAATGGGCAGGGGGCGCTCTCTACGAGCAGTACTTC.

This clone came up a few times. The CDR3 coding sequence is TGTGCCAGCAGGCCGTTGACAGGGGAGAATTCACCCCTCCACTTT. Encoded protein: CASRPLTGENSPLHF. V and J are TRBV7-9 and TRBJ1-6; 8 bases align to TRBD1. CDR1 is SEHNR, CDR2 FQNEAQ, per germline (reference sequence). J was trimmed by 7 bases and V by 6 bases; bases with no gene match: 8. The CDR3 extends over 15 amino acids.

The chain has TRBV4-1 and TRBJ1-6; 7 nucleotides match TRBD1. The CDR3 loop spans 19 amino acids. Looked up from germline, CDR1 is MGHRA and CDR2 is YSYEKL. Trimming removed 6 bases from V and 0 bases from J; junction bases left unmatched: 14. DNA for the CDR3: TGCGCCAGCAGTCCACCCCCCGGGACAGAAAGCTCCTATAATTCACCCCTCCACTTT. This sequence encodes CASSPPPGTESSYNSPLHF.

V and J are TRBV29-1 and TRBJ2-3; 7 bases agree with TRBD2. Trimming took 6 bases from V and 0 from J; bases not matched to a gene: 9. The CDR3 sequence is 15 residues long. The germline CDR1 and CDR2 sequences are SQVTM and ANQGSEA. The CDR3 region is CSVDERGTSTDTQYF. The CDR3 nucleotides are TGCAGCGTGGATGAGCGGGGTACTAGCACAGATACGCAGTATTTT.

This clone was picked up one time. The V and J genes are TRBV7-6 and TRBJ2-3, with 9 nucleotides matching TRBD2. With 5 bases clipped from V and 2 bases from J, the junction kept 14 bases outside the gene matches. In germline, CDR1 is SGHVS, CDR2 FNYEAQ. The CDR3 covers 18 residues. As DNA, the CDR3 is TGTGCCAGCAGCCCTAGGGATTGGGCTAGCGGGGACACAGATACGCAGTATTTT. As protein: CASSPRDWASGDTDTQYF.

The rearrangement joins TRBV29-1 to TRBJ1-2; D is unresolved. Germline V gene lookup returns CDR1 SQVTM and CDR2 ANQGSEA. With 1 base removed from V and 3 bases from J, the gap between germline ends came to 9 bases. The CDR3 is 13 residues long. CDR3 sequence (DNA): TGCAGCGTTGAAGGTACACCATACTATGGCTACACCTTC. The encoded protein is CSVEGTPYYGYTF.

The V call is TRBV5-6, the J call TRBJ2-1, with 9 bases aligning to TRBD1. Per the germline V gene, CDR1 is SGHDT and CDR2 is YYEEEE. This CDR3 has 14 amino acids. V lost 9 bases, J lost 7 bases, and 11 bases stayed unmatched. The CDR3 loop reads CATTRTGEGNEQFF. In DNA, the CDR3 is TGTGCCACTACCCGGACAGGGGAGGGGAATGAGCAGTTCTTC.

The chain uses TRBV6-5 and TRBJ1-1; D is perhaps TRBD1 (6 bases). The germline CDR1 and CDR2 sequences are MNHEY and SVGAGI. The CDR3 is made up of 15 amino acids. Trimming took 6 bases from V and 1 from J, leaving 15 bases between them. The CDR3 is CASRTYRETNTEAFF. Here the CDR3 DNA reads TGTGCCAGCAGAACCTACAGGGAAACGAACACTGAAGCTTTCTTT.

This clone was counted a few times. CDR3 DNA sequence: TGTGCCAGCCATGACACCCGGGACAGCAATTCACCCCTCCACTTT. Amino acids: CASHDTRDSNSPLHF. J is TRBJ1-6 and V is TRBV6-1, with 7 bases lining up with TRBD1. CDR1 is MNHNS and CDR2 is SASEGT in the germline V gene. The V gene end was trimmed by 8 bases and the J gene end by 7 bases; junction bases not matched to a gene: 11. The CDR3 spans 15 residues.

The CDR3, as DNA: TGTGCCAGCAGTTGGAGTACCGGGGAGCTGTTTTTT. This encodes CASSWSTGELFF. The rearrangement uses TRBV2 and TRBJ2-2; no reliable D call. The CDR3 covers 12 residues. Per the germline V gene, CDR1 is SNHLY and CDR2 is FYNNEI. V was pared by 5 bases and J by 5 bases, with 6 bases between.

About this clone itself: Other DNA sequences of this sample code for an identical CDR3. This chain connects TRBV27 to TRBJ2-7; TRBD1 matches 9 bases. CDR1 MNHEY and CDR2 SMNVEV come from the germline V gene (reference sequence). With 3 bases clipped from V and 1 base from J, the junction kept 4 bases outside the gene matches. This CDR3 has 15 residues. The CDR3 coding sequence is TGTGCCAGCAGTTTGGGACAGGGAGGGTCCTACGAGCAGTACTTC. This encodes CASSLGQGGSYEQYF.

This chain links TRBV7-3 with TRBJ1-2, with D unresolved. CDR3 length equals 13 residues. Trimming took off 5 bases at V and 2 bases at J, with 9 bases between the two ends. Germline lookup yields CDR1 SGHTA and CDR2 FQGTGA. CDR3 bases: TGTGCCAGCAGCCCTGACGGCAACTATGGCTACACCTTC. Translated: CASSPDGNYGYTF.

Only a few counts were recorded for this clone. The chain employs TRBV30 and TRBJ1-2, with 12 bases that match TRBD1. Germline values: CDR1 GTSNPN, CDR2 SVGIG (reference sequence). This CDR3 is 16 amino acids long. Trimming took 2 bases from V and 8 from J; bases not matched to a gene: 12. CDR3 bases: TGTGCCTGGAGTATGCCGGGACAGGGGGCCGTAAAGGGCTACACCTTC. Amino acid sequence: CAWSMPGQGAVKGYTF.

This rearrangement joins TRBV5-1 to TRBJ1-4, with a possible D match to TRBD1 (5 bases). CDR1 and CDR2 (germline): SGHRS, YFSETQ. There are 20 residues in the CDR3. The V end was cut by 0 bases, the J end by 0 bases, with 21 bases between. CDR3 coding DNA: TGCGCCAGCAGCTTGGGATTTGGGGCCCGCGACGAGGCAACTAATGAAAAACTGTTTTTT. Residues: CASSLGFGARDEATNEKLFF.

This rearrangement joins TRBV30 to TRBJ2-2; D tentatively fits TRBD1 or TRBD2 (5 bases each). The germline gives CDR1 GTSNPN, CDR2 SVGIG (reference sequence). CDR3 length equals 15 residues. Trimming removed 7 bases from V and 2 bases from J, with 17 bases in between. CDR3 in DNA: TGTGCCTACCAGTTTGGGACGACCAACACCGGGGAGCTGTTTTTT. Protein sequence: CAYQFGTTNTGELFF.

The V call is TRBV7-8, the J call TRBJ1-1; D is uncertain. Trimming stripped 0 bases from V and 1 base from J, with 3 bases between. Germline CDR1 SGHVS, CDR2 FQNEAQ. The CDR3 totals 13 residues. CDR3 DNA: TGTGCCAGCAGCTTAGCGTGGAACACTGAAGCTTTCTTT. This sequence encodes CASSLAWNTEAFF.

Notes on this clone: Other DNA sequences in the same sample also yield this CDR3. The chain employs TRBV28 and TRBJ1-2; possible D gene TRBD1, 5 bases. Germline CDR1 and CDR2: MDHEN and SYDVKM. The CDR3 is 14 amino acids. V lost 5 bases and J lost 4, with 14 bases in between. CDR3 DNA sequence: TGTGCCAGCAGTCCCCCCCAGGGTAGCTATGGCTACACCTTC. Translating it yields CASSPPQGSYGYTF.

The J gene is TRBJ1-1, the V gene TRBV2; D gene ambiguous. This CDR3 has 11 residues. The V gene lost 3 bases and the J gene lost 10 bases, with 9 bases spanning the gap. Germline V gene data show CDR1 as SNHLY and CDR2 as FYNNEI. CDR3 coding DNA: TGTGCCAGCAGTGAGGGATCGGCAGCTTTCTTT. Protein: CASSEGSAAFF.

The chain has TRBV5-1 and TRBJ2-4, with D possibly being TRBD1 or TRBD2 (5 bases each). V was trimmed by 2 bases and J by 3 bases, leaving 9 bases between them. The CDR3 length is 14 residues. Germline CDR1 is SGHRS and CDR2 is YFSETQ. As DNA, the CDR3 is TGCGCCAGCAGCTTCCTGGGGGACAAAAACATTCAGTACTTC. It codes for CASSFLGDKNIQYF.

In the case of this clone: Other DNA sequences in this sample translate to the same CDR3. V gene TRBV5-6 combines with J gene TRBJ2-7, with D perhaps matching TRBD1 (6 bases). Trimming left V 2 bases short and J 0 bases short, with 9 bases between. Germline V gene data show CDR1 as SGHDT and CDR2 as YYEEEE. The CDR3 loop spans 14 amino acids. DNA for the CDR3: TGTGCCAGCAGCTTTGGGACACTCTCCTACGAGCAGTACTTC. It is translated as CASSFGTLSYEQYF.

Regarding this clone: The same CDR3 is also encoded by other DNA sequences in this sample. The CDR3 here is CASSPGQGPYEQYF. CDR3 coding DNA: TGTGCCAGCAGCCCCGGACAGGGACCCTACGAGCAGTACTTC. The V and J genes are TRBV5-6 and TRBJ2-7, with 8 nucleotides matching TRBD1. CDR3 size: 14 residues. V was clipped by 4 bases and J by 2 bases; unmatched bases: 5. Germline lookup yields CDR1 SGHDT and CDR2 YYEEEE.

V is TRBV9 and J is TRBJ1-1, with D uncertain. The CDR3 loop spans 14 amino acids. V gave up 0 bases and J gave up 5 bases, with 11 bases separating them. Looked up from germline, CDR1 is SGDLS and CDR2 is YYNGEE. CDR3 protein: CASSVEIAGTEAFF. The CDR3 DNA is TGTGCCAGCAGCGTAGAAATAGCGGGGACTGAAGCTTTCTTT.

The rearrangement links TRBV19 to TRBJ1-5; D gene unclear. The V and J ends lost 2 bases and 1 base respectively, with 12 bases between them. Germline V gene sequence: CDR1 LNHDA, CDR2 SQIVND (reference sequence). The length of the CDR3 is 16 residues. The CDR3 sequence: CASSIIRVGSNQPQHF. Here the CDR3 DNA reads TGTGCCAGTAGTATAATTCGGGTGGGGAGCAATCAGCCCCAGCATTTT.

The V and J genes are TRBV18 and TRBJ2-1; 12 nucleotides match TRBD2. The CDR3 contains 16 residues. Trimming removed 4 bases from V and 9 bases from J; junction bases left unmatched: 10. Germline CDR1 reads KGHSH; CDR2 reads LQKENI. CDR3 amino acids: CASSRPSGGVNGEQFF. CDR3 in DNA: TGTGCCAGCTCACGACCTAGCGGGGGGGTTAACGGTGAGCAGTTCTTC.

The chain recombines TRBV4-2 with TRBJ1-1, with a weak D call TRBD1 (5 bases). Germline V CDR1 and CDR2: LGHNA, YNFKEQ. This CDR3 spans 15 amino acids. Deletions cut 4 bases from V and 5 bases from J, with 17 bases between. The CDR3 is CASSRDVGEGTEAFF. The CDR3 DNA sequence: TGTGCCAGCAGCCGGGACGTGGGAGAAGGGACTGAAGCTTTCTTT.

The rearrangement links TRBV2 to TRBJ1-5, with TRBD1 matching 7 bases. The CDR3 contains 14 residues. Germline V gives CDR1 SNHLY, CDR2 FYNNEI. V lost 5 bases, J lost 0 bases, and 1 base stayed unmatched. CDR3 coding DNA: TGTGCCAGCAGTACAGGGGCTAGCAATCAGCCCCAGCATTTT. Translated, it gives CASSTGASNQPQHF. The variable domain in full, completed from reference TRBV2 and TRBJ1-5, reads EPEVTQTPSHQVTQMGQEVILRCVPISNHLYFYWYRQILGQKVEFLVSFYNNEISEKSEIFDDQFSVERPDGSNFTLKIRSTKLEDSAMYFCASSTGASNQPQHFGDGTRLSIL.